The next 19 T cell receptor beta chains were all read from a single sample in a study of patients and donors after allogeneic stem cell transplantation. TCRdb redid the calling of the RT-PCR reads with MiXCR, one entry per CDR3 protein. The repertoire holds about 960,000 distinct CDR3 sequences, with roughly 18% as singletons. The source material was blood, either unsorted or a sorted T cell fraction (not recorded which). The receptors stem from a human donor who was either an allogeneic HSCT recipient or a stem cell or donor lymphocyte infusion donor (not recorded which). It is not recorded whose cells these are; they may come from a transplant donor.

This rearrangement joins TRBV6-1 to TRBJ1-2; D gene uncertain. The CDR3 is made up of 12 amino acids. V was cut by 2 bases and J by 8 bases, with 9 bases left in between. CDR1 is MNHNS and CDR2 is SASEGT in the germline V gene. CDR3 in amino acids: CASSEYTEGYTF. The DNA for the CDR3 is TGTGCCAGCAGTGAATATACAGAGGGCTACACCTTC.

The chain has TRBV6-2 or TRBV6-3 and TRBJ2-3, with a possible D match to TRBD2 (7 bases). The CDR3 loop spans 15 amino acids. Germline V lookup: CDR1 MNHEY, CDR2 SVGEGT. Trimming cost V 2 bases and J 5 bases, with 14 bases left between them. The chain's CDR3 is CASSYAGAGGDTQYF. CDR3 bases: TGTGCCAGCAGTTACGCGGGGGCCGGGGGAGATACGCAGTATTTT.

V gene TRBV25-1 combines with J gene TRBJ1-2, with D possibly matching TRBD1 (5 bases). V shed 1 base and J shed 9 bases, with 15 bases lying between them. Germline lookup yields CDR1 MGHDK and CDR2 SYGVNS. The CDR3 length is 14 residues. The CDR3, as DNA: TGTGCCAGCAGTGAATTCGGCAGGGAAGGCAGCTACACCTTC. This gives the protein CASSEFGREGSYTF.

This rearrangement joins TRBV7-2 to TRBJ2-7, with D possibly matching TRBD2 (6 bases). The V end lost 3 bases, the J end lost 2 bases, and 14 bases lay between the germline ends. The germline gives CDR1 SGHTA, CDR2 FQGNSA. This CDR3 has 15 residues. DNA of the CDR3: TGTGCCAGCAGCTTGGGGCGGGACTTTACCTACGAGCAGTACTTC. Its protein is CASSLGRDFTYEQYF.

V usage is TRBV29-1 and J usage is TRBJ2-1; D gene unclear. The CDR3 loop spans 12 amino acids. Per the germline V gene, CDR1 is SQVTM and CDR2 is ANQGSEA. V was clipped by 3 bases and J by 4 bases, with 7 bases between them. The CDR3 reads CSVDGDYNEQFF. The CDR3 nucleotides are TGCAGCGTTGATGGGGATTACAATGAGCAGTTCTTC.

The rearrangement links TRBV9 to TRBJ1-6, with D perhaps TRBD1 (6 bases). Trimming cost V 4 bases and J 6 bases, with 14 bases left between them. Germline CDR1 and CDR2: SGDLS and YYNGEE. CDR3 length: 15 residues. CDR3 loop: CASSSRGPPNSPLHF. CDR3 DNA: TGTGCCAGCAGCAGCAGGGGACCACCTAATTCACCCCTCCACTTT.

This clonotype was recorded a few times. The chain has TRBV27 and TRBJ2-1, with 10 nucleotides matching TRBD2. The germline gives CDR1 MNHEY, CDR2 SMNVEV (reference sequence). CDR3 length equals 14 residues. The junction had 8 bases not matched to a gene; V was cut back by 8 bases and J by 7 bases. Here the CDR3 DNA reads TGTGCCAGCGGTCCGGGACTAGCGTGGAATGAGCAGTTCTTC. Residues: CASGPGLAWNEQFF.

V is TRBV30 and J is TRBJ2-1, with D possibly matching TRBD2 (5 bases). This CDR3 has 15 residues. CDR1 GTSNPN and CDR2 SVGIG come from the germline V gene (reference sequence). Trimming took off 0 bases at V and 2 bases at J, with 11 bases between the two ends. In DNA form, the CDR3 reads TGTGCCTGGAGTGTACGGAGCGGAACCTACAATGAGCAGTTCTTC. Translating gives CAWSVRSGTYNEQFF.

Comment on this clonotype: The germline gene is not matched at one end of the junction; a read error may be the cause. This chain links TRBV5-1 with TRBJ2-3; 13 nucleotides align to TRBD2. CDR1 is SGHRS, CDR2 YFSETQ, per germline. CDR3 length: 18 amino acids. The DNA of the CDR3 is TGCGCCAACAGCCCTACTGCCTCGGGACTAGCGGGAAGAGATACGCAGTATTTT. It codes for CANSPTASGLAGRDTQYF.

The chain recombines TRBV12-3 or TRBV12-4 with TRBJ2-1; D gene ambiguous. Trimming removed 5 bases at V and 0 bases at J, with 11 bases between. CDR3 length: 15 residues. Here the CDR3 DNA reads TGTGCCAGCAGTGTCCCCCCGGGCTCCTACAATGAGCAGTTCTTC. Its protein is CASSVPPGSYNEQFF.

This clonotype was detected only a few times. The gene calls are TRBV5-1 and TRBJ1-1; tentatively, D is TRBD1 (5 bases). The CDR3 totals 14 residues. Trimming left V 2 bases short and J 4 bases short, with 12 bases between. CDR1 is SGHRS, CDR2 YFSETQ, per germline. CDR3 protein: CASSLSGTFTEAFF. CDR3 bases: TGCGCCAGCAGCTTATCCGGGACCTTCACTGAAGCTTTCTTT.

The chain uses TRBV7-2 and TRBJ1-2; D perhaps matches TRBD1 (6 bases). Germline V CDR1 and CDR2: SGHTA, FQGNSA. Trimming took off 3 bases at V and 4 bases at J, with 21 bases between the two ends. CDR3 length: 17 residues. The CDR3 spells CASSFDGQLKDRYGYTF. For the CDR3, the DNA is TGTGCCAGCAGCTTCGATGGACAGCTCAAAGACCGCTATGGCTACACCTTC.

Only a few counts were recorded for this clonotype. The chain is built from TRBV10-3 and TRBJ2-2; D not resolved. This CDR3 spans 12 amino acids. Trimming left V 2 bases short and J 6 bases short, with 4 bases between. Germline lookup yields CDR1 ENHRY and CDR2 SYGVKD. CDR3 loop: CAISEGAGELFF. CDR3 in DNA: TGTGCCATCAGTGAGGGGGCCGGGGAGCTGTTTTTT.

This rearrangement joins TRBV11-3 to TRBJ2-1; either TRBD1 or TRBD2 may supply D (5 bases each). This CDR3 has 17 residues. Germline loops: CDR1 SGHNT, CDR2 YENEEA. With 5 bases removed from V and 4 bases from J, the gap between germline ends came to 21 bases. The CDR3: CASSPRSGAWGYNEQFF. The DNA for the CDR3 is TGTGCCAGCAGCCCCCGTAGTGGAGCGTGGGGGTACAATGAGCAGTTCTTC.

CDR3 nucleotide sequence: TGTGCCTGGAGTAGAGGGGGTGCCTATGGCTACACCTTC. This sequence encodes CAWSRGGAYGYTF. The chain carries TRBV30 and TRBJ1-2; D is possibly TRBD1 (6 bases). Germline CDR1 GTSNPN, CDR2 SVGIG (reference sequence). Trimming cost V 2 bases and J 4 bases, with 11 bases left between them. The CDR3 length is 13 residues.

This clonotype was picked up many times. This rearrangement joins TRBV24-1 to TRBJ1-5; TRBD1 might be the D (6 bases). There are 15 residues in the CDR3. With 1 base removed from V and 6 bases from J, the gap between germline ends came to 12 bases. The germline CDR1 and CDR2 sequences are KGHDR and SFDVKD. The CDR3 reads CATSDFAGAGQPQHF. The CDR3 nucleotides read TGTGCCACCAGTGATTTTGCGGGGGCCGGTCAGCCCCAGCATTTT.

This clonotype has just a few counts. The genes are TRBV4-2 and TRBJ2-3, with TRBD2 matching over 10 bases. This CDR3 contains 19 residues. After removal of 2 bases from V and 0 bases from J, the junction contained 11 bases not matched to a gene. Germline V gene data show CDR1 as LGHNA and CDR2 as YNFKEQ. CDR3 DNA: TGTGCCAGCAGCCAAAAAATTACCCAAGCGGGAGGGAGCACAGATACGCAGTATTTT. Translating it yields CASSQKITQAGGSTDTQYF.

V gene TRBV4-3 combines with J gene TRBJ2-5; the D gene is possibly TRBD2 (5 bases). CDR1 and CDR2 (germline): LGHNA, YSLEER. The CDR3 consists of 17 residues. The ends were cut back, 4 bases at V and 1 base at J, with 19 bases in the middle. The CDR3 reads CASSPRESGALQETQYF. The CDR3 DNA reads TGCGCCAGCAGCCCTCGGGAAAGCGGAGCCCTCCAAGAGACCCAGTACTTC.

A few counts support this clonotype. The chain links TRBV30 to TRBJ1-1; D is undetermined. This CDR3 is 12 amino acids long. Germline V lookup: CDR1 GTSNPN, CDR2 SVGIG (reference sequence). V lost 1 base and J 3 bases, leaving 6 bases between the germline ends. The CDR3 region has the DNA TGTGCCTGGAGTGACTGGGACACTGAAGCTTTCTTT. It encodes CAWSDWDTEAFF.